This TCR beta chain was retrieved from a study of PD-1 blockade in classical Hodgkin lymphoma. Background on the study: Patients were infused with nivolumab 3 mg/kg every 2 weeks. Whole-study findings and limits: Complete responders' baseline diversity resembled that of newly diagnosed patients. Newly diagnosed patients were reported to exhibit reduced baseline TCR diversity relative to healthy donors. Prior therapy or disease activity may underlie the repertoire differences, whose causes remain undefined.

V dropped 5 bases and J dropped 3; count of bases not matched to a gene: 3. Germline lookup yields CDR1 MNHNY and CDR2 SVGAGI (reference sequence). The CDR3 loop spans 13 amino acids. Comments on this clone: Its antigen is still unknown.

After autologous stem cell transplantation all patients relapsed, and prior brentuximab vedotin exposure differed between cohorts. Assay: immunoSEQ multiplex PCR; the TCRdb copy retains only in-frame clones and omits some. The sample includes about 30,000 clones, roughly 70% seen only once; the top ten take over 2.5%. The chain employs TRBV6-6 and TRBJ2-7, with 8 bases that match TRBD2. This specimen consisted of peripheral blood mononuclear cells (PBMCs), obtained before the second cycle of nivolumab. The TCR sequence derives from a human donor with classical Hodgkin lymphoma. CDR3 sequence: CASSPSGGYEQYF. CDR3 DNA sequence: TGTGCCAGCAGTCCGAGCGGGGGCTACGAGCAGTACTTC.